The 21 T cell receptor beta chains below all came from one sample that was sequenced in a study of cytomegalovirus exposure and HLA in healthy donors (dated by TCRdb to the late 2010s). The protocol used for the library was the immunoSEQ multiplex PCR assay. For the multiplex PCR, a mixture combining 60 forward primers for TCR Vbeta segments and 13 reverse primers for TCR Jbeta segments was used. In TCRdb, the immuneACCESS table is reduced to in-frame sequences with V and J assigned. These tables do not hold every clone; where another copy was compared, an unresolved V gene accounts for under half, and the others remain unexplained. Counted in this sample were some 150,000 clones; roughly 9.6% of them appeared once. The ten largest clones represent more than 6.5% of the sample. Sequenced input: PBMCs. The receptor source for this set is a woman in her forties in good health and CMV-seropositive.

V gene TRBV2 combines with J gene TRBJ1-5; unclear D gene. V lost 7 bases, J lost 5 bases, and 12 bases lay in between. Germline CDR1 reads SNHLY; CDR2 reads FYNNEI. The CDR3 length is 13 residues. CDR3 in amino acids: CASKPEVHQPQHF. The CDR3 DNA is TGTGCCAGCAAGCCGGAGGTCCATCAGCCCCAGCATTTT.

The chain uses TRBV5-1 and TRBJ2-2; 9 bases map to TRBD1. Germline assignment: CDR1 SGHRS and CDR2 YFSETQ. The ends lost 0 bases at V and 5 bases at J; junction bases unmatched: 11. This CDR3 has 18 residues. Here the CDR3 reads CASSLAGQGMVETGELFF. In DNA, the CDR3 is TGCGCCAGCAGCTTGGCCGGACAGGGGATGGTAGAAACCGGGGAGCTGTTTTTT.

This clone was counted only a few times. The rearrangement joins TRBV5-8 to TRBJ2-7; D is unresolved. Per germline, CDR1 SGHTS and CDR2 YDEGEE. The CDR3 extends over 16 amino acids. Trimming left V 6 bases short and J 0 bases short, with 19 bases between. This CDR3 is CASTPDVSAFSYEQYF. Written as DNA, the CDR3 is TGTGCCAGCACCCCAGATGTTTCTGCATTCTCCTACGAGCAGTACTTC.

The V call is TRBV5-1, the J call TRBJ2-5; TRBD2 is a possible D gene (6 bases). Per the germline V gene, CDR1 is SGHRS and CDR2 is YFSETQ. The CDR3 length is 14 residues. Trimming removed 1 base at V and 4 bases at J, with 11 bases between. CDR3 region: CASSLQPSAETQYF. The CDR3 DNA sequence: TGCGCCAGCAGCTTGCAGCCTAGCGCAGAGACCCAGTACTTC. Filled out from reference TRBV5-1 and TRBJ2-5, the complete variable domain reads KAGVTQTPRYLIKTRGQQVTLSCSPISGHRSVSWYQQTPGQGLQFLFEYFSETQRNKGNFPGRFSGRQFSNSRSEMNVSTLELGDSALYLCASSLQPSAETQYFGPGTRLLVL.

The V and J genes are TRBV2 and TRBJ2-5; TRBD2 is a possible D gene (6 bases). The V gene lost 1 base and the J gene lost 5 bases, with 11 bases spanning the gap. CDR3 size: 14 residues. Germline CDR1 and CDR2: SNHLY and FYNNEI. The CDR3 loop reads CASSEGLGGETQYF. The CDR3 coding sequence is TGTGCCAGCAGTGAAGGACTAGGAGGGGAGACCCAGTACTTC.

This chain joins TRBV5-8 and TRBJ1-2; TRBD1 matches at 8 bases. V was pared by 4 bases and J by 4 bases, with 12 bases of the junction left unmatched. The CDR3 extends over 16 amino acids. Germline V gives CDR1 SGHTS, CDR2 YDEGEE. The CDR3: CASSPRTGREFYGYTF. The CDR3 DNA reads TGTGCCAGCAGCCCCCGGACAGGGAGGGAGTTCTATGGCTACACCTTC.

This clone was seen repeatedly, ten times or more. The sample contains more than one DNA sequence encoding this CDR3. The V gene is TRBV6-5, the J gene TRBJ2-5; D gene ambiguous. The CDR3 length is 14 residues. Germline V lookup: CDR1 MNHEY, CDR2 SVGAGI. The V and J ends lost 0 bases and 4 bases respectively, with 9 bases between them. The CDR3 loop reads CASSYSSGLETQYF. In nucleotides, the CDR3 is TGTGCCAGCAGTTACTCATCAGGTCTAGAGACCCAGTACTTC.

This sequence joins TRBV5-1 and TRBJ2-5, with TRBD2 as a possible D gene (6 bases). Trimming pared 5 bases from V and 4 bases from J, leaving 12 bases between. The CDR3 is 13 residues long. Germline CDR1 SGHRS, CDR2 YFSETQ. CDR3 loop: CASRLTRGETQYF. The DNA of the CDR3 is TGCGCCAGCAGACTGACTAGGGGAGAGACCCAGTACTTC.

This clone appeared a few times. This chain joins TRBV5-4 and TRBJ2-3; 9 nucleotides align to TRBD2. The CDR3 spans 17 residues. Looked up from germline, CDR1 is SGHNT and CDR2 is YYREEE (reference sequence). J lost 0 bases, V lost 1 base, and 6 bases had no gene match. The CDR3 here is CASSLPASGTSTDTQYF. CDR3 coding DNA: TGTGCCAGCAGCTTGCCCGCTAGCGGGACCAGCACAGATACGCAGTATTTT.

The sample holds a few counts of this clone. V usage is TRBV5-1 and J usage is TRBJ2-5, with TRBD1 matching 10 bases. The germline gives CDR1 SGHRS, CDR2 YFSETQ. The CDR3 extends over 15 amino acids. With 0 bases clipped from V and 3 bases from J, the junction kept 2 bases outside the gene matches. CDR3: CASSLGTGGEETQYF. The CDR3 DNA reads as TGCGCCAGCAGCTTGGGGACAGGGGGGGAAGAGACCCAGTACTTC.

J is TRBJ2-2 and V is TRBV7-3; D is possibly TRBD1 (6 bases). Trimming shortened V by 5 bases and J by 4 bases, and 8 bases separated the two germline ends. This CDR3 is 13 amino acids long. Looked up from germline, CDR1 is SGHTA and CDR2 is FQGTGA. The CDR3 loop is CASSIGGTGELFF. CDR3 nucleotide sequence: TGTGCCAGCAGCATAGGGGGCACCGGGGAGCTGTTTTTT. The variable domain in full, with the rest retrieved from reference TRBV7-3 and TRBJ2-2, is GAGVSQTPSNKVTEKGKYVELRCDPISGHTALYWYRQSLGQGPEFLIYFQGTGAADDSGLPNDRFFAVRPEGSVSTLKIQRTERGDSAVYLCASSIGGTGELFFGEGSRLTVL.

The table lists this clone with a few counts. This chain uses TRBV4-2 with TRBJ2-1; the match to TRBD2 covers 13 bases. Germline V lookup: CDR1 LGHNA, CDR2 YNFKEQ. The CDR3 consists of 18 residues. V shed 1 base and J 3 bases; nucleotides not matched to a gene: 6. The CDR3 nucleotides are TGTGCCAGCAGCCAAGCACTAGCGGGGGGGCTTATCTACAATGAGCAGTTCTTC. The encoded protein is CASSQALAGGLIYNEQFF.

This clone was seen only a few times. V and J are TRBV5-6 and TRBJ1-2; D is unresolved. Trimming left V 1 base short and J 2 bases short, with 9 bases between. The CDR3 runs to 14 residues. CDR1 and CDR2 (germline): SGHDT, YYEEEE. The CDR3 DNA sequence: TGTGCCAGCAGCTTGCGGGGAAGGAACTATGGCTACACCTTC. Translated, it gives CASSLRGRNYGYTF.

The chain carries TRBV7-9 and TRBJ2-1, with D perhaps TRBD2 (7 bases). V lost 2 bases to trimming and J lost 0 bases, with 14 bases between them. Germline loops: CDR1 SEHNR, CDR2 FQNEAQ (reference sequence). The CDR3 runs to 17 residues. The DNA of the CDR3 is TGTGCCAGCAGCTTAAGTAAGGGGGGGGGCTCCTACAATGAGCAGTTCTTC. The encoded protein is CASSLSKGGGSYNEQFF.

The chain has TRBV21-1 and TRBJ2-7; TRBD1, as called in the table, went unchecked against the DNA. TRBV21-1 is described as a pseudogene. The CDR3 is 15 residues long. The CDR3 DNA reads TGTGCCAGCAGCAAAGGGGACAGGGGTAGGTACGAGCAGTACTTC. Protein product: CASSKGDRGRYEQYF.

This clone was detected a few times. The rearrangement links TRBV7-2 to TRBJ1-2; 10 bases are a match to TRBD1. The germline V gene encodes CDR1 SGHTA and CDR2 FQGNSA. Trimming cost V 8 bases and J 0 bases; bases outside gene matches: 0. The CDR3 contains 13 residues. The CDR3 loop is CASGQGANYGYTF. Written as DNA, the CDR3 is TGTGCCAGCGGACAGGGGGCTAACTATGGCTACACCTTC.

V and J are TRBV5-1 and TRBJ2-3, with TRBD1 identical over 9 bases. This CDR3 comprises 15 residues. Germline assignment: CDR1 SGHRS and CDR2 YFSETQ. Trimming cost V 4 bases and J 2 bases; bases outside gene matches: 5. This CDR3 reads CASSPRTGDTDTQYF. CDR3 nucleotide sequence: TGCGCCAGCAGCCCCCGGACAGGGGACACAGATACGCAGTATTTT.

A few counts support this clone. The genes are TRBV6-1 and TRBJ2-5; 7 nucleotides line up with TRBD1. The CDR3 contains 14 residues. J gave up 2 bases and V 4 bases, and 4 bases lay outside the gene matches. Germline V gene data show CDR1 as MNHNS and CDR2 as SASEGT. This CDR3 is CASSGDSRQETQYF. The CDR3 nucleotides read TGTGCCAGCAGTGGGGACAGTCGACAAGAGACCCAGTACTTC.

This clone was seen a handful of times. The chain joins TRBV6-4 to TRBJ2-2; a possible D gene is TRBD1 (5 bases). V was clipped by 4 bases and J by 1 base, with 7 bases between them. Germline values: CDR1 MRHNA, CDR2 SNTAGT. The CDR3 consists of 14 residues. The CDR3 here is CASSGQWNTGELFF. The CDR3 region has the DNA TGTGCCAGCAGTGGACAGTGGAACACCGGGGAGCTGTTTTTT.

This clone was seen a handful of times. The chain couples TRBV5-1 to TRBJ2-5; 11 bases are a match to TRBD2. From germline, CDR1 is SGHRS and CDR2 YFSETQ. V was clipped by 4 bases and J by 5 bases; unmatched bases: 10. The CDR3 has 16 amino acids. The CDR3 DNA reads as TGCGCCAGCAGCGATCCCCTAGCGGGGGGAGTGGAGACCCAGTACTTC. Translation gives CASSDPLAGGVETQYF.

The rearrangement joins TRBV2 to TRBJ1-1, with TRBD1 matching over 7 bases. This CDR3 spans 14 amino acids. The junction had 10 bases not matched to a gene; V was cut back by 6 bases and J by 6 bases. Germline lookup yields CDR1 SNHLY and CDR2 FYNNEI. The CDR3 DNA reads TGTGCCAGCAGGGCAGACAGGGCTGCGCCTGAAGCTTTCTTT. Protein product: CASRADRAAPEAFF.